This section outlines one T cell receptor (beta chain) sequence together with its context. The junction had 11 bases not matched to a gene; V was cut back by 2 bases and J by 6 bases. This CDR3 spans 16 amino acids. Germline values: CDR1 PRHDT, CDR2 FYEKMQ (reference sequence). Only in-frame clones appear in the TCRdb table, and some are missing; sequencing was by immunoSEQ multiplex PCR. Of some 19,000 clones in the sample, about four fifths were seen once. This sample stems from a study of somatic mutations in cytotoxic T cells in rheumatoid arthritis. The chain is built from TRBV13 and TRBJ2-7; 9 nucleotides agree with TRBD1. This sequence was found in a man between 18 and 29 years old with rheumatoid arthritis. The sequencing sample was made of CD8+ T cells sorted from blood. The DNA for the CDR3 is TGTGCCAGCAGCTTAAATTGGGGACAGGGAAGATTCGAGCAGTACTTC. Its translation is CASSLNWGQGRFEQYF.